The sequence of this TCR beta chain was determined in a study of patients and donors after allogeneic stem cell transplantation. In TCRdb, the RT-PCR reads were re-called with MiXCR into one record per CDR3 protein. The data hold roughly 41,000 distinct CDR3 sequences, with more than 30% observed a single time. This clonotype was seen only a few times. The source of this sequence is a human donor who was either an allogeneic HSCT recipient or a stem cell or donor lymphocyte infusion donor (not recorded which). It is not recorded whose cells these are; they may come from a transplant donor. Sequenced sample: blood, either unsorted or a sorted T cell fraction (not recorded which).

CDR3 DNA sequence: TGTGCCAGCAGCTTAGGCTCCTATAATTCACCCCTCCACTTT. Encoded protein: CASSLGSYNSPLHF. The J gene is TRBJ1-6, the V gene TRBV7-9; D gene ambiguous. The CDR3 is made up of 14 amino acids. Germline V CDR1 and CDR2: SEHNR, FQNEAQ (reference sequence). Trimming cost V 1 base and J 0 bases, with 1 base left between them.